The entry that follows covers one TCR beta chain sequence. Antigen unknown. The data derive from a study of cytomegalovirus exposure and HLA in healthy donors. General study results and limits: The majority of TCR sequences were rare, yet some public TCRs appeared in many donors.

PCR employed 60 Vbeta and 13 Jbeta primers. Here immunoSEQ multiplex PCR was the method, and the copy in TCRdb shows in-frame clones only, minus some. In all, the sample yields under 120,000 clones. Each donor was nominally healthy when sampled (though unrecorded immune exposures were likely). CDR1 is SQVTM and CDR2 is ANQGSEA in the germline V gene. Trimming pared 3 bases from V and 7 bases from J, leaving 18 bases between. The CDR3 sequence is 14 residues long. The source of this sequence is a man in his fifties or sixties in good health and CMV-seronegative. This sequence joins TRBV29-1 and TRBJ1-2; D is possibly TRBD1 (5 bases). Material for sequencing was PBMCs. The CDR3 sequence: CSVDDLGGSFGYTF. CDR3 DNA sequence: TGCAGCGTTGATGATTTGGGGGGGTCCTTTGGCTACACCTTC.